This T cell receptor beta chain was identified in a study of PD-1 blockade in classical Hodgkin lymphoma. General study points: By cycle point C4D1, TCR diversity had risen significantly in CD4+ cells (but not CD8+ cells). Those starting nivolumab under 1 year post-ASCT were excluded. Similar baseline diversity was found in complete responders and newly diagnosed patients.

Every patient was affected by relapse after autologous stem cell transplantation, while exposure to brentuximab vedotin was not uniform. Magnetic negative selection of thawed PBMCs was the method by which CD4+ T cells were purified. The best responses consisted of complete response, partial response or progressive disease. This CDR3 spans 16 amino acids. V shed 3 bases and J shed 0 bases, with 14 bases lying between them. Germline CDR1 reads LNHDA; CDR2 reads SQIVND (reference sequence). Details on this clone: What it binds is not known.

Using immunoSEQ multiplex PCR, the repertoire was profiled, and TCRdb retains in-frame clones only, with some absent. The sample has about 31,000 clones, 85% seen once. This TCR was recovered from a human donor with classical Hodgkin lymphoma. The rearrangement joins TRBV19 to TRBJ1-2; D ambiguous. This material consisted of CD4+ T cells from blood, taken at baseline. CDR3: CASSILRGSPNYGYTF. CDR3 in DNA: TGTGCCAGTAGTATTCTCCGAGGATCCCCTAACTATGGCTACACCTTC.